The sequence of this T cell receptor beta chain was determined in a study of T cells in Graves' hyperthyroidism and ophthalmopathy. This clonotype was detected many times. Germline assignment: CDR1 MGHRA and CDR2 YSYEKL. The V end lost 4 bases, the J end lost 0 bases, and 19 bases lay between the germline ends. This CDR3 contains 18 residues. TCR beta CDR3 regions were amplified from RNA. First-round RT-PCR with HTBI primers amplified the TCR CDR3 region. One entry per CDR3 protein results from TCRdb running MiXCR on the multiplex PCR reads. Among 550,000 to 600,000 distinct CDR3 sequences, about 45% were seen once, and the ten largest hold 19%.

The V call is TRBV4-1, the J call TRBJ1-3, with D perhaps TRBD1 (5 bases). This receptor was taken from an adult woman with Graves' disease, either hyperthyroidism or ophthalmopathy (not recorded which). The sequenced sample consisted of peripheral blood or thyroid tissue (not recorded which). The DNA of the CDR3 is TGCGCCAGCAGCCCCCGTCCCAGGGTCTCGACCTCTGGAAACACCATATATTTT. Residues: CASSPRPRVSTSGNTIYF.